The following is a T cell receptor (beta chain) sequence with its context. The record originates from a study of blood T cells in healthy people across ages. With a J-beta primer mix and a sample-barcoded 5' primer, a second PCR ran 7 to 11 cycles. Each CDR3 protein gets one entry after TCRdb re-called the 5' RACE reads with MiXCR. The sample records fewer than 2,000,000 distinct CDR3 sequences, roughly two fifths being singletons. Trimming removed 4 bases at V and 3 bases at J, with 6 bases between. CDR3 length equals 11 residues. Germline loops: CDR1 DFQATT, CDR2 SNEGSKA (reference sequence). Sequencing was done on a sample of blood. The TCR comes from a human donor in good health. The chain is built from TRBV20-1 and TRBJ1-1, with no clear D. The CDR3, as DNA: TGCAGTGCTAATACTTACACTGAAGCTTTCTTT. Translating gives CSANTYTEAFF.